Listed below are T cell receptor beta chains from one sample, sequenced in a study of T cell responses to AZD1222 COVID-19 vaccine. The repertoire was sequenced with immunoSEQ multiplex PCR; TCRdb's copy has only in-frame clones and lacks some. The table includes 95,000 to 150,000 clones, about 90% detected once. Source: peripheral blood, taken on day 0 of AZD1222 vaccination. Receptor source: an adult in good health. The CDR3 runs from the conserved cysteine through the conserved F or W. D genes are given only for firm matches. Some rows have no size entry. The others give once, few or many, or a class for an expanded clone.

clone_size j_call v_call d_call cdr3_aa cdr3_nt
few TRBJ2-7 TRBV4-3 . CASSQDTMMRIGPFEQYF TGCGCCAGCAGCCAAGATACAATGATGCGGATAGGGCCCTTCGAGCAGTACTTC
. TRBJ1-1 TRBV7-9 TRBD1 CASSPGQGVNTEAFF TGTGCCAGCAGCCCTGGACAGGGTGTGAACACTGAAGCTTTCTTT
. TRBJ2-3 TRBV27 TRBD2 CASSLLLAGADTQYF TGTGCCAGCAGTTTGTTACTAGCGGGAGCGGATACGCAGTATTTT
. TRBJ1-2 TRBV7-9 . CASSEGLGLSTTF TGTGCCAGCAGCGAAGGGCTAGGGTTAAGTACCACCTTC
. TRBJ2-7 TRBV12-3/TRBV12-4 . CASSLKYEQYF TGTGCCAGCAGTTTAAAATACGAGCAGTACTTC
. TRBJ2-2 TRBV2 . CASSERQAKKGTGELFF TGTGCCAGCAGTGAGCGCCAGGCAAAAAAAGGGACCGGGGAGCTGTTTTTT
. TRBJ1-5 TRBV29-1 TRBD1 CSVAQGQLNQPQHF TGCAGCGTTGCCCAGGGACAGCTCAATCAGCCCCAGCATTTT
once TRBJ1-1 TRBV28 . CASSTPGNPIGTEAFF TGTGCCAGCAGTACCCCCGGGAACCCGATCGGCACTGAAGCTTTCTTT
few TRBJ1-3 TRBV28 . CASHGTFREGASGNTIYF TGTGCCAGCCACGGGACTTTCCGAGAGGGCGCTTCTGGAAACACCATATATTTT
once TRBJ2-4 TRBV9 . CASSVRSGEEVIQYF TGTGCCAGCAGCGTGAGGTCGGGGGAGGAGGTCATTCAGTACTTC
. TRBJ2-2 TRBV7-7 TRBD2 CASSPGGGRTGELFF TGTGCCAGCAGCCCCGGCGGGGGGCGAACCGGGGAGCTGTTTTTT
. TRBJ1-6 TRBV6-4 TRBD1 CASSPGGGSNSPLHF TGTGCCAGCAGTCCAGGGGGGGGAAGTAATTCACCCCTCCACTTT
. TRBJ2-6 TRBV5-1 . CASRQLGISGRANVLTF TGCGCCAGCAGACAGCTTGGGATAAGTGGTCGGGCCAACGTCCTGACTTTC
. TRBJ2-7 TRBV6-5 . CASRGTMGEQYF TGTGCCAGCAGGGGGACGATGGGCGAGCAGTACTTC
. TRBJ2-5 TRBV3-1/TRBV3-2 . CASSQEHLIQGSRALETQYF TGTGCCAGCAGCCAAGAACATTTGATACAGGGTAGCCGGGCGTTGGAGACCCAGTACTTC
. TRBJ1-1 TRBV28 . CASSFYSGQAFF TGTGCCAGCAGTTTCTATTCCGGACAAGCTTTCTTT
. TRBJ2-7 TRBV20-1 . CSASPGDSYEQYF TGCAGTGCTAGTCCGGGGGACTCCTACGAGCAGTACTTC